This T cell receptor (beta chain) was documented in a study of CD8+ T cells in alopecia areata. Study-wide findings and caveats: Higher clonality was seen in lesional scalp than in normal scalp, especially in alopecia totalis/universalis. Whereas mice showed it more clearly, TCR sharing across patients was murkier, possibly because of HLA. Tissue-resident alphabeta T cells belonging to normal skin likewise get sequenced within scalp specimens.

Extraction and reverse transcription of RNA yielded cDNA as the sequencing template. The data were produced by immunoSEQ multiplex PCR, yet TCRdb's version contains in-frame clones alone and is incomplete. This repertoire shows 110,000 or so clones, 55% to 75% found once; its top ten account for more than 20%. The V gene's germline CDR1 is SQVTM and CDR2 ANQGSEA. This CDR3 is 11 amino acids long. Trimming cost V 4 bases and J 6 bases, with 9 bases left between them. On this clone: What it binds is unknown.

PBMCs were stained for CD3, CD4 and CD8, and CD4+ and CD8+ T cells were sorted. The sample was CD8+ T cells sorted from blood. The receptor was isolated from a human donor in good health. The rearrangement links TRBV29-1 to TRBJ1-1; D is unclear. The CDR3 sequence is CSVAMGAEAFF. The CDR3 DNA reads TGCAGCGTTGCCATGGGCGCTGAAGCTTTCTTT. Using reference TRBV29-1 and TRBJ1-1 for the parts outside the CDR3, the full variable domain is SAVISQKPSRDICQRGTSLTIQCQVDSQVTMMFWYRQQPGQSLTLIATANQGSEATYESGFVIDKFPISRPNLTFSTLTVSNMSPEDSSIYLCSVAMGAEAFFGQGTRLTVV.